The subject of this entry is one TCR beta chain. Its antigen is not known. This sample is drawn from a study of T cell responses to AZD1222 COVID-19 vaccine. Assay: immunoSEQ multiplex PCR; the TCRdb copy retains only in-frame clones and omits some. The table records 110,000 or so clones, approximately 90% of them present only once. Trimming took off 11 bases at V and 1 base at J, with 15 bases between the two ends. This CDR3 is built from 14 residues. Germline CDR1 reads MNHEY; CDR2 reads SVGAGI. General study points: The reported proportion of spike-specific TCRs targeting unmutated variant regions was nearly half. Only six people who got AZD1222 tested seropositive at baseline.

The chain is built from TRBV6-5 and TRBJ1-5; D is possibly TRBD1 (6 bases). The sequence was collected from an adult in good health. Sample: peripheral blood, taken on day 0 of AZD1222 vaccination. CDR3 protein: CAAGGAVSNQPQHF. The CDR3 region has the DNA TGTGCCGCCGGGGGGGCAGTGAGCAATCAGCCCCAGCATTTT.